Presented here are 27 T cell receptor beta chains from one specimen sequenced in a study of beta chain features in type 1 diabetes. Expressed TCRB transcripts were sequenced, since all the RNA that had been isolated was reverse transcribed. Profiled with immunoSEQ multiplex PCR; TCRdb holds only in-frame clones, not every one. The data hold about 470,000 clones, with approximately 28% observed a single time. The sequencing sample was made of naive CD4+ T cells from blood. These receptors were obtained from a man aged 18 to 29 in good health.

CDR3 sequence: CASSLASRETETQYF. In DNA form, the CDR3 reads TGTGCCAGCAGCTTAGCCTCACGAGAGACGGAGACCCAGTACTTC. The chain links TRBV7-8 to TRBJ2-5; D uncertain. V lost 0 bases, J lost 5 bases, and 13 bases lay in between. Looked up from germline, CDR1 is SGHVS and CDR2 is FQNEAQ. This CDR3 has 15 residues. Full variable domain (missing parts from reference TRBV7-8 and TRBJ2-5): GAGVSQSPRYKVAKRGQDVALRCDPISGHVSLFWYQQALGQGPEFLTYFQNEAQLDKSGLPSDRFFAERPEGSVSTLKIQRTQQEDSAVYLCASSLASRETETQYFGPGTRLLVL.

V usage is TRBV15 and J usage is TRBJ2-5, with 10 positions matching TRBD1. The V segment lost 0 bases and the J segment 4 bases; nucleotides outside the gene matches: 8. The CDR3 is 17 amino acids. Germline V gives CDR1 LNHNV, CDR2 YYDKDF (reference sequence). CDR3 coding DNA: TGTGCCACCAGCAGAGATCCAGGACAGGGGGTATCAGAGACCCAGTACTTC. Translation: CATSRDPGQGVSETQYF.

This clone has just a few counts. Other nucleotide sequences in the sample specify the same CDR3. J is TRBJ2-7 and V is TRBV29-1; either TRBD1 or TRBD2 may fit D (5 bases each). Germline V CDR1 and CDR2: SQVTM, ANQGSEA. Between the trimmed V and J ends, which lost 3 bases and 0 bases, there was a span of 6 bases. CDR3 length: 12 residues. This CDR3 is CSVERGSYEQYF. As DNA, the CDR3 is TGCAGCGTTGAGAGGGGCTCCTACGAGCAGTACTTC.

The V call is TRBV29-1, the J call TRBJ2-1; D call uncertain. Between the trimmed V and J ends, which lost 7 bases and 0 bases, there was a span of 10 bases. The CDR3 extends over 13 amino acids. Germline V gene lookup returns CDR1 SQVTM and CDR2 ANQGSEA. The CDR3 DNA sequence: TGCAGCGGCTACGCGAGCTCCTACAATGAGCAGTTCTTC. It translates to CSGYASSYNEQFF.

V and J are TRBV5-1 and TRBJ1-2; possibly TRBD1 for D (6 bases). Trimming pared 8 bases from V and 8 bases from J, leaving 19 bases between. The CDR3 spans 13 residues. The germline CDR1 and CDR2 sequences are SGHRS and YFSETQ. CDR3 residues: CASRQDPSSGYTF. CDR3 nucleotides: TGCGCCAGTAGACAGGATCCTTCGTCGGGCTACACCTTC.

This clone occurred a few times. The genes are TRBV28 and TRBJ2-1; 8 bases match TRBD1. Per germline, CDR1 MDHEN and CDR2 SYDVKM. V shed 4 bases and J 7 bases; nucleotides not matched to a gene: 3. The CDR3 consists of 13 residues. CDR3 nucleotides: TGTGCCAGCAGTTGGGACAGGTCGAATGAGCAGTTCTTC. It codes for CASSWDRSNEQFF.

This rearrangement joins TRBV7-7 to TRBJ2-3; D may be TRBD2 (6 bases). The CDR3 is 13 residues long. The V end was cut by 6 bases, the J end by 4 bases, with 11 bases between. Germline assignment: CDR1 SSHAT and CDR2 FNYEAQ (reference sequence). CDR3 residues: CASSRGGADTQYF. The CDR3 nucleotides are TGTGCCAGCAGTAGGGGAGGAGCAGATACGCAGTATTTT.

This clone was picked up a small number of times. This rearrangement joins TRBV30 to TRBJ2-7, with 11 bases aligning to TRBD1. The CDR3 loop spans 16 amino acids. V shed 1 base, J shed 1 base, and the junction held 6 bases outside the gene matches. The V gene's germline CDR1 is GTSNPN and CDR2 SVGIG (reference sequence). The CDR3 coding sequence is TGTGCCTGGAGTGGGCCGGGACAGGGGGTATCCTACGAGCAGTACTTC. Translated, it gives CAWSGPGQGVSYEQYF.

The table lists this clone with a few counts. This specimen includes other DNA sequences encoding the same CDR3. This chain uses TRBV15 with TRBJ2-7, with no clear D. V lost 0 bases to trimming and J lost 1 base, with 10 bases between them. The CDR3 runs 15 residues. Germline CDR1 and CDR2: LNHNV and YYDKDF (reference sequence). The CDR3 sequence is CATSRDRGYSYEQYF. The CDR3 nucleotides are TGTGCCACCAGCAGAGACCGAGGCTATTCCTACGAGCAGTACTTC.

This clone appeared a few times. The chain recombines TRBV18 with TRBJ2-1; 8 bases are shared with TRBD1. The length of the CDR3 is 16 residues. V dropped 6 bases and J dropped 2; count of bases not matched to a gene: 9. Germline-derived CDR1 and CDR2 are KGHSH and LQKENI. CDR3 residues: CASSLDRGTTYNEQFF. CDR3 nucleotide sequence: TGTGCCAGCTCGCTCGACAGGGGAACCACCTACAATGAGCAGTTCTTC.

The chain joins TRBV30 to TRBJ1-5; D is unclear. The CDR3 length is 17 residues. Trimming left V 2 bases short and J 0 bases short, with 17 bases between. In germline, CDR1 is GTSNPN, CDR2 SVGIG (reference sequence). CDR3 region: CAWSTKGKGNSNQPQHF. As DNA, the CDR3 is TGTGCCTGGAGTACCAAGGGTAAAGGAAATAGCAATCAGCCCCAGCATTTT.

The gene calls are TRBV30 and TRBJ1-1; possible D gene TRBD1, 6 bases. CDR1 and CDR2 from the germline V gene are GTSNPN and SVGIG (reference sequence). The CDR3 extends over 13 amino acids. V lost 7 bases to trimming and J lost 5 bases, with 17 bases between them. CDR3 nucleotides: TGTGCCTCATCGTGGGGGGCGCGGACTGAAGCTTTCTTT. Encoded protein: CASSWGARTEAFF.

The CDR3 DNA reads TGTGCCTGGAGTCCCCGACGAGAGACCCAGTACTTC. This translates into CAWSPRRETQYF. The chain links TRBV30 to TRBJ2-5; D not certain. V lost 2 bases and J 4 bases, leaving 8 bases between the germline ends. CDR1 and CDR2 from the germline V gene are GTSNPN and SVGIG (reference sequence). The CDR3 consists of 12 residues.

The CDR3 reads CASSEVTPTNYGYTF. CDR3 nucleotide sequence: TGTGCCAGCAGTGAAGTTACGCCGACTAACTATGGCTACACCTTC. This rearrangement joins TRBV6-1 to TRBJ1-2; D call uncertain. The length of the CDR3 is 15 residues. Trimming took 1 base from V and 0 from J, leaving 9 bases between them. Per the germline V gene, CDR1 is MNHNS and CDR2 is SASEGT.

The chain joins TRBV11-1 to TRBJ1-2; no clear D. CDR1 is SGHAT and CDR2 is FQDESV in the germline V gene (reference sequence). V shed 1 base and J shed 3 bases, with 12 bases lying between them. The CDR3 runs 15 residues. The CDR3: CASSLGPSSDYGYTF. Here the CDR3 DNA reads TGTGCCAGCAGCTTAGGCCCAAGTTCGGACTATGGCTACACCTTC.

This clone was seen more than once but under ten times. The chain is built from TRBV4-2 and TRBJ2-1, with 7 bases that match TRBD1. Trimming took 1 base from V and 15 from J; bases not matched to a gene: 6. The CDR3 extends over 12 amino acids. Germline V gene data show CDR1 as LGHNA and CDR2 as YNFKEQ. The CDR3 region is CASSQAGTAPFF. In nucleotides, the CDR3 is TGTGCCAGCAGCCAAGCCGGGACAGCCCCGTTCTTC.

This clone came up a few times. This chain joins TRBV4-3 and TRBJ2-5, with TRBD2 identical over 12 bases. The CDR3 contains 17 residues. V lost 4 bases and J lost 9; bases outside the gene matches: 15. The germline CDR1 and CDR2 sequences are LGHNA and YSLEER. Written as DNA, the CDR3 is TGCGCCAGCAGCCGCTTCCTACTAGCGGGAGGAGTCAGGGCCCAGTACTTC. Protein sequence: CASSRFLLAGGVRAQYF.

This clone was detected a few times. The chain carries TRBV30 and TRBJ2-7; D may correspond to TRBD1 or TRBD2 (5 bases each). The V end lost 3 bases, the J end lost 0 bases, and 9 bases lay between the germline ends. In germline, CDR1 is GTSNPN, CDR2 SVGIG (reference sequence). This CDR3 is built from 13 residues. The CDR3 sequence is CAWSGGGSYEQYF. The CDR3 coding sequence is TGTGCCTGGAGCGGTGGGGGCTCCTACGAGCAGTACTTC. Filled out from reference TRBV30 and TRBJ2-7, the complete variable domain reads SQTIHQWPATLVQPVGSPLSLECTVEGTSNPNLYWYRQAAGRGLQLLFYSVGIGQISSEVPQNLSASRPQDRQFILSSKKLLLSDSGFYLCAWSGGGSYEQYFGPGTRLTVT.

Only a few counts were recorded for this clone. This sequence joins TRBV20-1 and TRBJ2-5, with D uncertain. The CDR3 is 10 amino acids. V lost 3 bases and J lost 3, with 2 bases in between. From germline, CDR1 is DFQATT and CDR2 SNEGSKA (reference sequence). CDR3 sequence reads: CSASEETQYF. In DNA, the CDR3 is TGCAGTGCTAGTGAAGAGACCCAGTACTTC.

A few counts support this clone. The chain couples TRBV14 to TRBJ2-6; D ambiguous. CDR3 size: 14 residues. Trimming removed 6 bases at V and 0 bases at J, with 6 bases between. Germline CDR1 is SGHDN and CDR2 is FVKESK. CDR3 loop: CASSYSSGANVLTF. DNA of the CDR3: TGTGCCAGCAGTTACAGCTCTGGGGCCAACGTCCTGACTTTC.

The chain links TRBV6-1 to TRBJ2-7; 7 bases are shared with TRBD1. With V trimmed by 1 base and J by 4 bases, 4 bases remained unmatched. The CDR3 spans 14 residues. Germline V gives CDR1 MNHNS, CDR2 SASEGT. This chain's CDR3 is CASSEGQGLYEQYF. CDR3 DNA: TGTGCCAGCAGTGAAGGACAGGGTCTATACGAGCAGTACTTC.

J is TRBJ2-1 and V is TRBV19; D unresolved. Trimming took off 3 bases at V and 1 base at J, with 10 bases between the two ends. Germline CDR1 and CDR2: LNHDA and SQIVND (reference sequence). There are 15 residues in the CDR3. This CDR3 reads CASSIVGHSYNEQFF. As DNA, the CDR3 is TGTGCCAGTAGTATCGTGGGTCATTCCTACAATGAGCAGTTCTTC. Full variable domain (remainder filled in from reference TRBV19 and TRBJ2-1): DGGITQSPKYLFRKEGQNVTLSCEQNLNHDAMYWYRQDPGQGLRLIYYSQIVNDFQKGDIAEGYSVSREKKESFPLTVTSAQKNPTAFYLCASSIVGHSYNEQFFGPGTRLTVL.

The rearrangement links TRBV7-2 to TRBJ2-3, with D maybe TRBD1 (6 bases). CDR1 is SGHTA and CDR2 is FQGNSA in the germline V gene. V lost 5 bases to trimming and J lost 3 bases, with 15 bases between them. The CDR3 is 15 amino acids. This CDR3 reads CASSKRWQGTDTQYF. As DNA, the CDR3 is TGTGCCAGCAGCAAACGGTGGCAGGGGACAGATACGCAGTATTTT.

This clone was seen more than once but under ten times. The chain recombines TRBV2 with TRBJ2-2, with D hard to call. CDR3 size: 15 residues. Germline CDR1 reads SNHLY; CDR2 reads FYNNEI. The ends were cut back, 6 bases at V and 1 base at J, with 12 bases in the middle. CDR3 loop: CASRPRWVNTGELFF. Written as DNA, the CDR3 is TGTGCCAGCAGGCCCCGATGGGTGAACACCGGGGAGCTGTTTTTT. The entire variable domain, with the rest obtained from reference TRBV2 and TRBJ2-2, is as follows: EPEVTQTPSHQVTQMGQEVILRCVPISNHLYFYWYRQILGQKVEFLVSFYNNEISEKSEIFDDQFSVERPDGSNFTLKIRSTKLEDSAMYFCASRPRWVNTGELFFGEGSRLTVL.

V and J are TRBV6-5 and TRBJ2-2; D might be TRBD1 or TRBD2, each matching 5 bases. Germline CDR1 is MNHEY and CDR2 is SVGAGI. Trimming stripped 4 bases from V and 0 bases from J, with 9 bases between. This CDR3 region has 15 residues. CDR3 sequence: CASSLGPTNTGELFF. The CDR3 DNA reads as TGTGCCAGCAGTTTGGGACCGACGAACACCGGGGAGCTGTTTTTT.

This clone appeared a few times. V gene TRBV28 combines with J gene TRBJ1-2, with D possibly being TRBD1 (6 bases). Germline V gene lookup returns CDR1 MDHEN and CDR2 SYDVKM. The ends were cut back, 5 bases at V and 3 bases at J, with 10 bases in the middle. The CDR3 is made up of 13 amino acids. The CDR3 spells CASSAYRDYGYTF. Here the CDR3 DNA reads TGTGCCAGCAGTGCCTACAGGGACTATGGCTACACCTTC.

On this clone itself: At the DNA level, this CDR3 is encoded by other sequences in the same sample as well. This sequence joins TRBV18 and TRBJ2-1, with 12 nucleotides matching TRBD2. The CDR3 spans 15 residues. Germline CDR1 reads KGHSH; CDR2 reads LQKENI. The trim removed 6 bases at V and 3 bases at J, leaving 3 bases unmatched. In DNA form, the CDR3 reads TGTGCCAGCTCTCCGACTAGCGGGAGCTACAATGAGCAGTTCTTC. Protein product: CASSPTSGSYNEQFF.